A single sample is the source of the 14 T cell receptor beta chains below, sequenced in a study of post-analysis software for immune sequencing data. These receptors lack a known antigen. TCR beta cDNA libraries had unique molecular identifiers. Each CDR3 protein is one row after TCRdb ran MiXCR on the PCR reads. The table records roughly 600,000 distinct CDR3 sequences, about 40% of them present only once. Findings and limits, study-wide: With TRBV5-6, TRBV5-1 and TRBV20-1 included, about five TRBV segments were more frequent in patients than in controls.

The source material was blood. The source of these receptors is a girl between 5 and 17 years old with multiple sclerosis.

In DNA, the CDR3 is TGTGCCAGCAGCTTATCGGGACTAGCGGGGGGCTACAATGAGCAGTTCTTC. Translated, it gives CASSLSGLAGGYNEQFF. V is TRBV7-2 and J is TRBJ2-1; the match to TRBD2 covers 15 bases. Trimming cost V 2 bases and J 3 bases; bases outside gene matches: 2. Germline V CDR1 and CDR2: SGHTA, FQGNSA. The CDR3 has 17 residues.

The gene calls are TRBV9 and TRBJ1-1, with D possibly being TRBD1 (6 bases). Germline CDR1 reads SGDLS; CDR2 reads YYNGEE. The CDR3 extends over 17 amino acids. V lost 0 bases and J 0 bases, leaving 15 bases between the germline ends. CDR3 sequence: CASSVGGGGRVNTEAFF. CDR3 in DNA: TGTGCCAGCAGCGTAGGCGGGGGGGGCAGAGTGAACACTGAAGCTTTCTTT.

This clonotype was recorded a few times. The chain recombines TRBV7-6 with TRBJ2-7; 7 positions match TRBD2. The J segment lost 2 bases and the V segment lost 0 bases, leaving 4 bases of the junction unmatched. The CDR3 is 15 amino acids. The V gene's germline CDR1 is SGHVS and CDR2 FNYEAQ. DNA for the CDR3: TGTGCCAGCAGCTTAGCGACCGGGACTACCTACGAGCAGTACTTC. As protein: CASSLATGTTYEQYF.

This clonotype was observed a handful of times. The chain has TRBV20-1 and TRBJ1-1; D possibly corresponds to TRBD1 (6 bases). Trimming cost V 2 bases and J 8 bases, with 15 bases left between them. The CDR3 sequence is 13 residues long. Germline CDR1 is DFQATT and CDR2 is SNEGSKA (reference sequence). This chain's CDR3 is CSARSGTGPEAFF. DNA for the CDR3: TGCAGTGCTAGATCCGGAACAGGGCCCGAAGCTTTCTTT.

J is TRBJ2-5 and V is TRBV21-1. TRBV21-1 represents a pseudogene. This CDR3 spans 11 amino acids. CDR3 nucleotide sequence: TGTGCCAGCAGTACGGACGAGACCCAGTACTTC. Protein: CASSTDETQYF.

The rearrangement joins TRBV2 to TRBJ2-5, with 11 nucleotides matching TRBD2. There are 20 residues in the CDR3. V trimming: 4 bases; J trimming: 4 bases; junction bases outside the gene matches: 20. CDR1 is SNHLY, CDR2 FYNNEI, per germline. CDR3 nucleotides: TGTGCCAGCAGTGTGGGACTAGCGGAACTCCAAGTCAGTGGTGGAGAGACCCAGTACTTC. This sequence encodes CASSVGLAELQVSGGETQYF.

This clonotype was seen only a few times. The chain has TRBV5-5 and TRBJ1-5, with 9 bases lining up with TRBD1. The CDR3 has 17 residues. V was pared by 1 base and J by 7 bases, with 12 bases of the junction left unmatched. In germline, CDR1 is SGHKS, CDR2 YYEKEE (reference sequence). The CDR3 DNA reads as TGTGCCAGCAGCTTGTGGCCGGGACAGGGAAGCGACCAGCCCCAGCATTTT. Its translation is CASSLWPGQGSDQPQHF.

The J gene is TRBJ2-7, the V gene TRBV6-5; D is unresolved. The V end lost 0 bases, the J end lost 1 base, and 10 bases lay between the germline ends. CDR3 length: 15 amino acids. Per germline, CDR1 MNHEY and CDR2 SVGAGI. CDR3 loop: CASSYSISQSYEQYF. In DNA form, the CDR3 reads TGTGCCAGCAGTTACTCGATTTCCCAGTCCTACGAGCAGTACTTC.

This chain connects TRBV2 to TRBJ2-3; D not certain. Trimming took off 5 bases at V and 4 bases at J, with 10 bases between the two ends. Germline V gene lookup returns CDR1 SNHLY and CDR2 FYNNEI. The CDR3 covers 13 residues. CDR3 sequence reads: CASSPPPADTQYF. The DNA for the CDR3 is TGTGCCAGCAGTCCCCCGCCGGCAGATACGCAGTATTTT. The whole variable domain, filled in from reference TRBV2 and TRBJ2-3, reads EPEVTQTPSHQVTQMGQEVILRCVPISNHLYFYWYRQILGQKVEFLVSFYNNEISEKSEIFDDQFSVERPDGSNFTLKIRSTKLEDSAMYFCASSPPPADTQYFGPGTRLTVL.

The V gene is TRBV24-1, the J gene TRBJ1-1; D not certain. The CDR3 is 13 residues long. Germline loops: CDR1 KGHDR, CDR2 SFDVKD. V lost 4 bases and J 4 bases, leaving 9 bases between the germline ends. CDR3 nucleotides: TGTGCCACCAGTGAGGAGATAGGCACTGAAGCTTTCTTT. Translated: CATSEEIGTEAFF.

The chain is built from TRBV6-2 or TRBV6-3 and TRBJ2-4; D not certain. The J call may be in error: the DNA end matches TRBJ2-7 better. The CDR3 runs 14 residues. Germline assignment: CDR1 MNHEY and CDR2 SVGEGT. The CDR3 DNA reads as TGTGCCAGCAGTTACGGCGGCACAACCTACGAGCAGTACTTC. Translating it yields CASSYGGTTYEQYF.

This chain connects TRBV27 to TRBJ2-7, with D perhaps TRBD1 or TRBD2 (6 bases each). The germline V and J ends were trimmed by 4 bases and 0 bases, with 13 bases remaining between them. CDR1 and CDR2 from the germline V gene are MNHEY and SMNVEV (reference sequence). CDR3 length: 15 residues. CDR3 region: CASSSFTGASYEQYF. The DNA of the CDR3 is TGTGCCAGCAGTTCCTTTACGGGGGCCTCCTACGAGCAGTACTTC.

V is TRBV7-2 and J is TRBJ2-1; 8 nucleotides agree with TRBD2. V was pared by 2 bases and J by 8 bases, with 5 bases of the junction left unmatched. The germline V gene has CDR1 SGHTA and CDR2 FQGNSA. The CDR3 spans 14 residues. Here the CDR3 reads CASSLQSSGHEQFF. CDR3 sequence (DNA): TGTGCCAGCAGCTTACAGTCTAGCGGGCATGAGCAGTTCTTC.

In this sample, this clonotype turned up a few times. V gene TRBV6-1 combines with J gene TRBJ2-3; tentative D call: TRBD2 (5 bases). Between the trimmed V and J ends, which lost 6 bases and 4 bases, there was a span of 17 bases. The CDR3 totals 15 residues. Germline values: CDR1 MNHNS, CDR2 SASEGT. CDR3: CASRGLVGAADTQYF. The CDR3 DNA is TGTGCCAGCAGGGGCTTGGTGGGAGCGGCAGATACGCAGTATTTT.